This T cell receptor (beta chain) was captured by sequencing in a study of CD8+ T cells in alopecia areata (dated by TCRdb to the late 2010s). Background on the whole study: The treated patients, all with moderate-to-severe alopecia areata, were enrolled in an open-label pilot trial of oral tofacitinib given at 5 to 10 mg twice daily. Patients stayed on tofacitinib for 6 to 18 months and then had 6 months of follow-up off drug so that delayed response and recurrence could be assessed. The study used high-throughput TCRbeta sequencing to examine T cell clonal expansion in alopecia areata, in both the C3H/HeJ mouse model and human patients. In humans, TCRbeta sequencing was performed on scalp tissue and on sorted CD4+ and CD8+ peripheral blood T cells from healthy controls and from patients with patchy or totalis/universalis alopecia areata. Patients on tofacitinib were biopsied at baseline and after 4 and 24 weeks of treatment, and several of the patients also had a later scalp biopsy. Clonality in the scalp was compared among normal scalp (n=4), patchy alopecia areata scalp (n=8), and alopecia totalis/universalis scalp (n=8). RNA came from the PAXgene miRNA kit for fixed scalp, the miRNeasy kit for PBMCs, and the RNeasy kit for mouse skin. TCRbeta CDR3 regions were amplified by immunoSEQ multiplex PCR with 35 Vbeta forward and 13 Jbeta reverse primers. Results and caveats for the whole study, not just this receptor: Higher clonality and more expanded CD8+ clones were observed in lesional scalp than in normal scalp, particularly in alopecia totalis/universalis, a finding suggestive of antigenic drive. Unlike mouse skin, where gammadelta T cells dominate, normal human skin contains resident alphabeta T cells that get sequenced too, which complicates analysis of the scalp TCR repertoire. Shared TCR sequences between patients were less evident than in mice, which may be partly attributable to HLA diversity in the patient population.

The sample's time point label is to be understood as: baseline before oral tofacitinib. From alopecia areata patients, peripheral blood was collected along with lesional scalp punch biopsies. PBMCs were isolated by density centrifugation and stained for CD3, CD4 and CD8, after which CD4+ and CD8+ T cells were sorted on a FACSAria. The receptor library was made with the immunoSEQ multiplex PCR assay. RNA was extracted from all samples and reverse transcribed into cDNA as template for TCR sequencing. SuperScript III was used for first-strand cDNA synthesis, primed with a 2:1 mix of oligo-dT and random hexamers. A synthetic immune receptor repertoire was used to gauge amplification bias, and whatever bias remained was removed computationally. Per the source publication's procedure: After raw reads were preprocessed to remove errors, the CDR3 was defined following IMGT conventions as running from the conserved cysteine to phenylalanine. Clonality was calculated as 1 minus Shannon entropy normalized by log2 of the number of productive unique TCRs. Whether each scalp clone was CD4 or CD8 was inferred by checking scalp TCRbeta sequences against the CD4 and CD8 repertoires from sorted blood. The table was pulled from immuneACCESS by TCRdb, which kept in-frame rearrangements only. Such tables lose some clones; where checked, under half of the loss comes from unresolved V genes, and the rest has no known cause. V and J calls and clone size are given by that table; D and trimming were obtained from the DNA. A total of roughly 150,000 clones appear in this sample, around 87% of them only once. Over 13% of the sample rests with the top ten.

With respect to this clone: Its recognized antigen is unknown. Because it lacks the conserved phenylalanine or tryptophan at the end, this CDR3 is likely a read error. The DNA is left out, because the CDR3 cannot be placed on it with certainty; the CDR3 is given as TCRdb lists it.

The CDR3 sequence runs 11 residues, both termini included. From the germline V gene, CDR1 is SGHDN and CDR2 is FVKESK. The chain is made from TRBV14 and TRBJ2-7. The TCR sequence derives from a human donor with alopecia areata. Source: CD8+ T cells sorted from blood, taken at week 0. The CDR3: CASSQEDGRRA.